The present T cell receptor (beta chain) was sequenced within a study of resident and recirculating memory T cells in vitiligo (dated by TCRdb to 2016 to 2018). Describing the broader study: For TCR beta sequencing, epidermis was obtained by shave biopsy from two lesional and two nonlesional sites, and PBMCs were also collected, from each of a few stable vitiligo patients. Human TCR beta sequencing was used to test whether specific clones in lesional vitiligo skin differed from clones in nonlesional skin and blood. Samples were homogenized without cell sorting just before genomic DNA extraction with the Qiagen DNeasy Blood & Tissue Kit.

TCR beta chains were amplified from genomic DNA with the immunoSEQ hsTCRB kit. TCR beta libraries were sequenced on an Illumina MiSeq instrument by the immunoSEQ service. The authors processed their data as follows. Repertoire data were analyzed with the immunoSEQ Analyzer. TCRdb re-hosts the immuneACCESS table, in-frame sequences only. Its copies lack some clones; in the studies checked, an unresolved V gene accounts for under half of them, and the cause for the rest is not known. V, J and clone size are those of that table, while D and trimming were read from the DNA. Within this sample are 70,000 to 95,000 clones, with about 90% of them counted one time only. The top ten hold roughly 5% of the sample. Vitiligo counted as stable when lesions had not changed during the previous 6 months. To qualify as stable, patients additionally needed to show no confetti depigmentation, which is a clinical sign of active vitiligo. Any patient who had received treatment in the previous three months was excluded. Ficoll density gradient centrifugation was used to isolate PBMCs from heparinized blood, after which the PBMCs were flash-frozen.

For this clone: Its antigen is still unknown. Base quality data are lacking; no much larger clone is found one base away.

On the study overall, not on this receptor specifically: By overlap and correlation analysis, no significant repertoire overlap was shown between biopsies, even within a single patient, except for each lesion compared with itself. Mechanistic studies in the future are needed to assess how much the detected T cell clones and the human Trm pools versus Tcm pools each contribute. No unique dominant TCR clone was detected, and variation in clonality was observed among vitiligo lesions. TCR sequences were not shared across biopsy sites or across patients, which suggests that different T cell clones infiltrate different lesions, a pattern described as private specificity.

Sequences were obtained from blood. This receptor was identified in a male donor with vitiligo.

The DNA sequence is TGCGCCAGCAGCTTTAGCGGGAGTCATTACGAGCAGTACTTC. Translation gives CASSFSGSHYEQYF. The chain couples TRBV5-1 to TRBJ2-7; the central 9 bases match TRBD2. Reading the germline V gene gives CDR1 SGHRS and CDR2 YFSETQ. Clipping removes 2 bases from V and 4 bases from J, with 4 as the unmatched junction base count. The CDR3 spans 14 residues, from the cysteine through the phenylalanine. Of the read, only the CDR3 DNA is kept; its 42 bases are in frame from base 1.